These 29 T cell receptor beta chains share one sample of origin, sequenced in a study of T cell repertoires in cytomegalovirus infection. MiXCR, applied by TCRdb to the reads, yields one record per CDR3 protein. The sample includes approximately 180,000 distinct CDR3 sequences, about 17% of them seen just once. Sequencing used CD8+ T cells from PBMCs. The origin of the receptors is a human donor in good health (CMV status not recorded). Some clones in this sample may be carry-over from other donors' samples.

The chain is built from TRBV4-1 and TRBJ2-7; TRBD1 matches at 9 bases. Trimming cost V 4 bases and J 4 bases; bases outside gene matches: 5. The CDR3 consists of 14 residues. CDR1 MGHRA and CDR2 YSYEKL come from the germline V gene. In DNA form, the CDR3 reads TGCGCCAGCAGCCCTGGGACAGGGTATTACGAGCAGTACTTC. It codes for CASSPGTGYYEQYF.

CDR3 region: CASSEGNSSTDTQYF. The CDR3, as DNA: TGTGCCAGCAGTGAAGGAAACTCTAGCACAGATACGCAGTATTTT. The V call is TRBV25-1, the J call TRBJ2-3; D ambiguous. CDR3 size: 15 residues. Per the germline V gene, CDR1 is MGHDK and CDR2 is SYGVNS. Trimming took off 2 bases at V and 0 bases at J, with 9 bases between the two ends.

CDR3 nucleotides: TGTGCCAGTAGTATAGCAGCTAACTACGAGCAGTACTTC. Encoded protein: CASSIAANYEQYF. The V call is TRBV19, the J call TRBJ2-7; no clear D. Germline values: CDR1 LNHDA, CDR2 SQIVND (reference sequence). The CDR3 is 13 amino acids. V lost 1 base and J 3 bases, leaving 7 bases between the germline ends.

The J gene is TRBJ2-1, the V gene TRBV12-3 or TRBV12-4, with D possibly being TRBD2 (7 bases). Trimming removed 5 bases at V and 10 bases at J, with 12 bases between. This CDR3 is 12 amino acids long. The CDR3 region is CASSRGGGEQFF. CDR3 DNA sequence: TGTGCCAGCAGTAGGGGGGGCGGAGAGCAGTTCTTC.

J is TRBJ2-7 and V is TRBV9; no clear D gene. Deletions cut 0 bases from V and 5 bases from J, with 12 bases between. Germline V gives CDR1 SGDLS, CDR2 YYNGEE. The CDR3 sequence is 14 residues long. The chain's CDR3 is CASSVDSLGNEQYF. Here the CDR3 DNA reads TGTGCCAGCAGCGTAGACTCCTTGGGGAACGAGCAGTACTTC.

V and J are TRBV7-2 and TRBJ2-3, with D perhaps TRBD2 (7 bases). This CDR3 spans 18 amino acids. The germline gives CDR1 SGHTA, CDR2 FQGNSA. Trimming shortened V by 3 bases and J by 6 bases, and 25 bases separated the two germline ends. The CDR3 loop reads CASSLFPPRGGADDTQYF. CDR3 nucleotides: TGTGCCAGCAGCTTGTTCCCACCTCGAGGGGGGGCCGATGATACGCAGTATTTT.

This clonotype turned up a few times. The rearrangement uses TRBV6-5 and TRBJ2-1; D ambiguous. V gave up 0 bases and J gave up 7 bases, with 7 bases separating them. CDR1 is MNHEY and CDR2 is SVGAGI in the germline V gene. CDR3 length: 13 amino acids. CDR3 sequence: CASSYSTANEQFF. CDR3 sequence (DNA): TGTGCCAGCAGTTACTCGACCGCGAATGAGCAGTTCTTC.

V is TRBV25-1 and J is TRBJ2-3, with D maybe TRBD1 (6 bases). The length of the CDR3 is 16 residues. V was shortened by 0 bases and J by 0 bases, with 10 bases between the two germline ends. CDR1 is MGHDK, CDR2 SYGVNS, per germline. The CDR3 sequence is CASSEYWTASTDTQYF. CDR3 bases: TGTGCCAGCAGTGAATACTGGACAGCTAGCACAGATACGCAGTATTTT.

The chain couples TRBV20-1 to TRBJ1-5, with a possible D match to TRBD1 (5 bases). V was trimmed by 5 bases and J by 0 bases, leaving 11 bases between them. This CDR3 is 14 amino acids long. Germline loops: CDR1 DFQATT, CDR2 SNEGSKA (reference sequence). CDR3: CSAGAAYSNQPQHF. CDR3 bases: TGCAGTGCTGGGGCTGCGTATAGCAATCAGCCCCAGCATTTT.

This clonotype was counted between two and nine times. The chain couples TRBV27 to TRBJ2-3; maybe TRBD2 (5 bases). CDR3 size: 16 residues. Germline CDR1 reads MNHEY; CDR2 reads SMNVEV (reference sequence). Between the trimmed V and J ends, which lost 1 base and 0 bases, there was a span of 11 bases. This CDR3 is CASSLYSAGSTDTQYF. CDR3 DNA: TGTGCCAGCAGTTTATATAGCGCTGGGAGCACAGATACGCAGTATTTT.

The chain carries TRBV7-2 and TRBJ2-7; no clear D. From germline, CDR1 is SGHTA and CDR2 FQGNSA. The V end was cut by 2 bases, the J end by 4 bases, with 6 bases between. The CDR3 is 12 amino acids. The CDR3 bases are TGTGCCAGCAGCTTAAAGGGTTACGAGCAGTACTTC. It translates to CASSLKGYEQYF.

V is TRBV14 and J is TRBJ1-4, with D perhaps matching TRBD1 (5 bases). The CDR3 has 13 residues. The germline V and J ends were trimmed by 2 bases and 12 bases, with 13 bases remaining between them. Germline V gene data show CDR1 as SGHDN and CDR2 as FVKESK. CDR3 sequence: CASSQPGAGQLFF. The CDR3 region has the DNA TGTGCCAGCAGCCAACCAGGCGCGGGACAACTGTTTTTT.

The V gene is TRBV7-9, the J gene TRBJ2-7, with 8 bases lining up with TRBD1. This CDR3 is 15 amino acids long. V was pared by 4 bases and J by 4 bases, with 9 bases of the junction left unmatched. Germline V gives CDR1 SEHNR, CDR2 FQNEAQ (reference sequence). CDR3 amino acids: CASSSGRTGTYEQYF. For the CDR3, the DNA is TGTGCCAGCAGCTCCGGTAGGACAGGGACTTACGAGCAGTACTTC.

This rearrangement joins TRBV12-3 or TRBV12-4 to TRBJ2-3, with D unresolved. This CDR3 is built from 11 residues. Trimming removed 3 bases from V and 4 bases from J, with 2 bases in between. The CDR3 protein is CASSFSDTQYF. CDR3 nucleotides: TGTGCCAGCAGTTTCTCAGATACGCAGTATTTT.

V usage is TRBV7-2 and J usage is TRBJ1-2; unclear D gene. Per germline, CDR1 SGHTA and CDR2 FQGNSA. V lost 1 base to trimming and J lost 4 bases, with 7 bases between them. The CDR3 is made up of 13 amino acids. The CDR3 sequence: CASSLGTSYGYTF. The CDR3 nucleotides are TGTGCCAGCAGCTTAGGGACCAGCTATGGCTACACCTTC.

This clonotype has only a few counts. The CDR3 DNA reads as TGCAGCGTTTGCAAGGGGGATGTTTGGAAAATGGATACGCAGTATTTT. This sequence encodes CSVCKGDVWKMDTQYF. The V gene is TRBV29-1, the J gene TRBJ2-3, with a weak D call TRBD1 (6 bases). This CDR3 is 16 amino acids long. The V end was cut by 5 bases, the J end by 6 bases, with 24 bases between. Germline CDR1 reads SQVTM; CDR2 reads ANQGSEA.

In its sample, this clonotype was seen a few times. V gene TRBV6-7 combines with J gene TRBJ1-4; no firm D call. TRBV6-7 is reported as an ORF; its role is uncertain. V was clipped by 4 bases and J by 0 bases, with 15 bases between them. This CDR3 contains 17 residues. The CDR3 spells CASSWPRDLPTNEKLFF. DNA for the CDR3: TGTGCCAGCAGTTGGCCGAGAGACCTTCCAACTAATGAAAAACTGTTTTTT.

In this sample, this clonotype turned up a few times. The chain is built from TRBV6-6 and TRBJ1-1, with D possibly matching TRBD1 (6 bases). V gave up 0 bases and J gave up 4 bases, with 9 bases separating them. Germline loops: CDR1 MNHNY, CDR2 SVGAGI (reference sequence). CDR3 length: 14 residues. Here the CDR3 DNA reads TGTGCCAGCAGTTACTCCAGGGGAGTCACTGAAGCTTTCTTT. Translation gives CASSYSRGVTEAFF.

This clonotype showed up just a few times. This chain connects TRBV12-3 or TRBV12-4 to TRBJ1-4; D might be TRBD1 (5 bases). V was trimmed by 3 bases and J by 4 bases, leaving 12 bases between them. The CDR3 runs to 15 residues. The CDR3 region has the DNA TGTGCCAGCAGTTTGGGGGGGTTCATTAATGAAAAACTGTTTTTT. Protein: CASSLGGFINEKLFF.

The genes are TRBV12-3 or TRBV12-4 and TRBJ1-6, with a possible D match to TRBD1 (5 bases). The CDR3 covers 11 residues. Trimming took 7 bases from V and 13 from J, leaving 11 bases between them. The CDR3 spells CASTPGGPLHF. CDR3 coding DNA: TGTGCCAGCACCCCTGGGGGTCCCCTCCACTTT.

The CDR3 sequence: CASSPRDEDTGELFF. CDR3 nucleotides: TGTGCCAGCAGCCCCCGGGACGAGGACACCGGGGAGCTGTTTTTT. The genes are TRBV7-9 and TRBJ2-2; D is tentatively TRBD1 or TRBD2 (5 bases each). The CDR3 has 15 residues. CDR1 and CDR2 from the germline V gene are SEHNR and FQNEAQ (reference sequence). Trimming stripped 5 bases from V and 3 bases from J, with 13 bases between.

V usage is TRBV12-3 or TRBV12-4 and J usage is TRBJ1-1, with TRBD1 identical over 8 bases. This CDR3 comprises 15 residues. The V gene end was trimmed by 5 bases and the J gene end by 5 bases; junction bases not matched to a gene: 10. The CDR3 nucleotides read TGTGCCAGCAGTCAATCAGGACAGGGTCGGACTGAAGCTTTCTTT. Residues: CASSQSGQGRTEAFF.

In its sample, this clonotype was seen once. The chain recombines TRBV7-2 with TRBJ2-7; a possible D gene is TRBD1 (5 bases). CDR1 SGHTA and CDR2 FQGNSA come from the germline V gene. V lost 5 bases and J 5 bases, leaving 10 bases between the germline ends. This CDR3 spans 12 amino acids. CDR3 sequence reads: CASSIQVHEQYF. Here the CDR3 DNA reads TGTGCCAGCAGCATACAGGTCCACGAGCAGTACTTC.

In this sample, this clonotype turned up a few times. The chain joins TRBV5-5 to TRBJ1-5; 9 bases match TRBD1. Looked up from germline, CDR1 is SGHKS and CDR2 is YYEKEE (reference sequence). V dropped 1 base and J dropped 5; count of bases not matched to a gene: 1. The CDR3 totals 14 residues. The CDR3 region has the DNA TGTGCCAGCAGCTTGACAGGGGGCGATCAGCCCCAGCATTTT. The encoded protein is CASSLTGGDQPQHF.

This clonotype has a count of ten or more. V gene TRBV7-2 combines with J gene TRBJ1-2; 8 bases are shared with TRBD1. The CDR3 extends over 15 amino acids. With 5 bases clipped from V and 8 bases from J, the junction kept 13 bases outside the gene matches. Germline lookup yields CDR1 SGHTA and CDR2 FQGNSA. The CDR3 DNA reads TGTGCCAGCAGCCGAGGGAGCAGGGGGCTTGAAGGCTACACCTTC. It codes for CASSRGSRGLEGYTF.

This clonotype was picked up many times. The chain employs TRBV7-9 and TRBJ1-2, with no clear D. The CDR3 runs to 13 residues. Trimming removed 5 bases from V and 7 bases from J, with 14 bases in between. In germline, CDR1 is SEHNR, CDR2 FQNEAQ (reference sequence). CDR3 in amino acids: CASSPADAGGYTF. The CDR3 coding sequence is TGTGCCAGCAGCCCCGCCGACGCGGGTGGCTACACCTTC.

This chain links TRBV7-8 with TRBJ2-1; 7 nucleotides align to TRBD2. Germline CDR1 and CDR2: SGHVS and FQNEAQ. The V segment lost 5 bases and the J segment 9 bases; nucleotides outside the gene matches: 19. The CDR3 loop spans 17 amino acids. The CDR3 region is CASSPNGPLAAVGEQFF. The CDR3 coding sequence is TGTGCCAGCAGCCCGAACGGTCCGCTAGCGGCGGTGGGTGAGCAGTTCTTC.

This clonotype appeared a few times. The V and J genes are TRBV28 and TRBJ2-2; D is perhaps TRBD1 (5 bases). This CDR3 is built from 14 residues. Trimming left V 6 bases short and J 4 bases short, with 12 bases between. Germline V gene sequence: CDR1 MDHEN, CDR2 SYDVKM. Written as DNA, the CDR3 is TGTGCCAGCAGCCTCCTTCAGGGCACCGGGGAGCTGTTTTTT. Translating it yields CASSLLQGTGELFF. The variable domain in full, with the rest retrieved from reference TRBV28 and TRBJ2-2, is DVKVTQSSRYLVKRTGEKVFLECVQDMDHENMFWYRQDPGLGLRLIYFSYDVKMKEKGDIPEGYSVSREKKERFSLILESASTNQTSMYLCASSLLQGTGELFFGEGSRLTVL.

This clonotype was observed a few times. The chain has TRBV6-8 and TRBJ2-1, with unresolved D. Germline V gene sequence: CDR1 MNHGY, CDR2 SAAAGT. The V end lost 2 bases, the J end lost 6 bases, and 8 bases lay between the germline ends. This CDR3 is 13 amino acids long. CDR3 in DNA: TGTGCCAGCAGTTACAGCCCCCCCAATGAGCAGTTCTTC. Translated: CASSYSPPNEQFF.